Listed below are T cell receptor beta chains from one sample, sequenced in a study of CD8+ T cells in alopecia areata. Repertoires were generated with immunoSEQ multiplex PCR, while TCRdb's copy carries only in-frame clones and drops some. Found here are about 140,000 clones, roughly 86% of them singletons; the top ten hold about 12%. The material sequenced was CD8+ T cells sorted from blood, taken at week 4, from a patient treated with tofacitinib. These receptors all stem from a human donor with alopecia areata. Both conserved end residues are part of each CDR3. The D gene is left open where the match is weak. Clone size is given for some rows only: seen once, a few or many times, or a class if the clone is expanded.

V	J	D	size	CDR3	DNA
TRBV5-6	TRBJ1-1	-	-	CASSLCCRATEAFF	TGTGCCAGCAGCTTGTGCTGCAGGGCAACTGAAGCTTTCTTT
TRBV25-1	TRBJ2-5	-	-	CASSEYSRVEETQYF	TGTGCCAGCAGTGAATATAGCAGGGTTGAGGAGACCCAGTACTTC
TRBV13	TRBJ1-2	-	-	CASSAGTSMEGYTF	TGTGCCAGCAGCGCCGGGACATCCATGGAGGGCTACACCTTC
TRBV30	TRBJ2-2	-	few	CAWIDAGELFF	TGTGCCTGGATTGATGCCGGGGAGCTGTTTTTT
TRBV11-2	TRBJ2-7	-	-	CASSLGAAAYEQYF	TGTGCCAGCAGCTTAGGGGCCGCCGCCTACGAGCAGTACTTC
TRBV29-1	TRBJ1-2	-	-	CSVEVSAAGGYTF	TGCAGCGTTGAAGTCTCTGCTGCGGGCGGCTACACCTTC
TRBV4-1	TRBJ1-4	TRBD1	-	CASSQEDFRGPDEKLFF	TGCGCCAGCAGCCAAGAAGATTTCAGGGGGCCGGATGAAAAACTGTTTTTT
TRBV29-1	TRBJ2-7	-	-	CSVEDWSGTSSYEQYF	TGCAGCGTTGAAGATTGGTCCGGGACCTCCTCCTACGAGCAGTACTTC
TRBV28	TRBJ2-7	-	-	CASSFSRDGYEQYF	TGTGCCAGCAGTTTCTCCAGGGACGGATACGAGCAGTACTTC
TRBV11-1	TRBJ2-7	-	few	CASSFGNSYEQYF	TGTGCCAGCAGCTTTGGCAACTCCTACGAGCAGTACTTC
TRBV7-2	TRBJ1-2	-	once	CASSLPTSNYGYTF	TGTGCCAGCAGCTTACCCACGTCTAACTATGGCTACACCTTC
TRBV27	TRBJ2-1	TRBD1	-	CASSWTGRGSYNEQFF	TGTGCCAGCAGTTGGACAGGAAGGGGATCCTACAATGAGCAGTTCTTC
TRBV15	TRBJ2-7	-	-	CATSRDAGSYEQYF	TGTGCCACCAGCAGAGATGCAGGCTCCTACGAGCAGTACTTC
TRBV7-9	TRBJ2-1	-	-	CASSSPGSRDNEQFF	TGTGCCAGCAGCTCCCCCGGGAGCAGGGACAATGAGCAGTTCTTC
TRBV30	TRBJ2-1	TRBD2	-	CAWIAGGTNNEQFF	TGTGCCTGGATAGCGGGAGGGACTAACAATGAGCAGTTCTTC
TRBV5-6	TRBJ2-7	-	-	CASSLVDRFDEQYF	TGTGCCAGCAGCTTGGTTGACAGGTTCGACGAGCAGTACTTC
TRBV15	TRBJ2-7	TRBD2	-	CATSRDLFRRTSGNYEQYF	TGTGCCACCAGCAGAGATCTGTTTAGGAGGACTAGCGGGAACTACGAGCAGTACTTC
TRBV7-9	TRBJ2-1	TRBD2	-	CASSPGLAGGLDEQFF	TGTGCCAGCAGCCCTGGACTAGCGGGAGGTTTGGATGAGCAGTTCTTC
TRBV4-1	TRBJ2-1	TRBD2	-	CASSQGTSGRLFF	TGCGCCAGCAGCCAAGGGACTAGCGGGAGGTTGTTCTTC
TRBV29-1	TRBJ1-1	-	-	CSVPPPRTGEAFF	TGCAGCGTCCCGCCCCCCAGAACAGGGGAAGCTTTCTTT
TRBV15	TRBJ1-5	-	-	CATSLEGGQPQHF	TGTGCCACCAGTTTGGAGGGTGGTCAGCCCCAGCATTTT
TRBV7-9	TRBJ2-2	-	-	CASNLANTGELFF	TGTGCCAGCAACCTCGCGAACACCGGGGAGCTGTTTTTT
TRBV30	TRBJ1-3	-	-	CAWREQGTPDTIYF	TGTGCCTGGAGGGAGCAGGGAACACCGGACACCATATATTTT
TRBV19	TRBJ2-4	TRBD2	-	CASIGRGGMRNIQYF	TGTGCCAGTATAGGGCGGGGAGGGATGAGAAACATTCAGTACTTC
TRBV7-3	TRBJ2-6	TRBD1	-	CASGRTGISGANVLTF	TGTGCCAGCGGACGGACAGGGATCTCTGGGGCCAACGTCCTGACTTTC
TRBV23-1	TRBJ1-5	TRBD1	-	CASSQSTNPGQARRKGQPQHF	TGCGCCAGCAGTCAATCGACTAATCCGGGACAGGCCCGACGGAAAGGTCAGCCCCAGCATTTT
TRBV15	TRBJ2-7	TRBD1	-	CATSGGQGGYEQYF	TGTGCCACCAGCGGGGGACAGGGTGGCTACGAGCAGTACTTC
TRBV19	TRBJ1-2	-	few	CASTARHYGYTF	TGTGCCAGTACTGCTCGGCACTATGGCTACACCTTC
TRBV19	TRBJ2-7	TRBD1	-	CASSTVTGTGHEQYF	TGTGCCAGTAGTACCGTGACAGGGACGGGCCACGAGCAGTACTTC
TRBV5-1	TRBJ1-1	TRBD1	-	CASSPGQGSAEAFF	TGCGCCAGCAGCCCGGGACAGGGATCGGCTGAAGCTTTCTTT
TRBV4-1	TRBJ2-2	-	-	CASSRGLSGELFF	TGCGCCAGCAGCAGGGGACTCTCCGGGGAGCTGTTTTTT
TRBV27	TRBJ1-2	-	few	CASSSGGHYGYTF	TGTGCCAGCAGTTCGGGGGGGCACTATGGCTACACCTTC
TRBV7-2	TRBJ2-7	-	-	CASSLLTPGVYEQYF	TGTGCCAGCAGCTTACTTACTCCAGGAGTGTACGAGCAGTACTTC
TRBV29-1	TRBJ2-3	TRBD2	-	CSVETGTSGLTDTQYF	TGCAGCGTTGAAACCGGGACTAGTGGTCTCACAGATACGCAGTATTTT
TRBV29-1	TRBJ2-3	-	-	CSVAMRADTQYF	TGCAGCGTTGCAATGAGGGCGGATACGCAGTATTTT
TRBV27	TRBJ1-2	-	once	CASSLYGDWGYTF	TGTGCCAGCAGTTTATACGGGGATTGGGGCTACACCTTC
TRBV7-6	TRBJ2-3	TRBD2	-	CASSQRLAGGSTDTQYF	TGTGCCAGCAGCCAACGACTAGCGGGAGGGAGCACAGATACGCAGTATTTT
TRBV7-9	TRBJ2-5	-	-	CASSLLAARTQYF	TGTGCCAGCAGCTTACTTGCAGCCCGGACCCAGTACTTC
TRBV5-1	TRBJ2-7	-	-	CASHEGIGYEQYF	TGCGCCAGCCACGAAGGTATCGGCTACGAGCAGTACTTC
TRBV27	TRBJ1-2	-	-	CASSLFGPGHINYGYTF	TGTGCCAGCAGTTTATTCGGCCCCGGACATATAAACTATGGCTACACCTTC
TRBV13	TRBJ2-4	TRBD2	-	CASSLGTTIQYF	TGTGCCAGCAGCTTGGGGACTACCATTCAGTACTTC
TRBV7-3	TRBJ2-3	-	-	CASSPTGGVLDTDTQYF	TGTGCCAGCAGCCCGACGGGTGGGGTACTAGACACAGATACGCAGTATTTT
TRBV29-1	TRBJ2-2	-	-	CSVLPLTGELFF	TGCAGCGTTCTCCCCCTGACCGGGGAGCTGTTTTTT
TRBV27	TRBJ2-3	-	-	CASSLLPFLRDTDTQYF	TGTGCCAGCAGTTTATTGCCATTTCTTAGAGACACAGATACGCAGTATTTT
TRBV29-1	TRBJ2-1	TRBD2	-	CSSGAGVVDEQFF	TGCAGCTCGGGCGCGGGAGTGGTGGATGAGCAGTTCTTC